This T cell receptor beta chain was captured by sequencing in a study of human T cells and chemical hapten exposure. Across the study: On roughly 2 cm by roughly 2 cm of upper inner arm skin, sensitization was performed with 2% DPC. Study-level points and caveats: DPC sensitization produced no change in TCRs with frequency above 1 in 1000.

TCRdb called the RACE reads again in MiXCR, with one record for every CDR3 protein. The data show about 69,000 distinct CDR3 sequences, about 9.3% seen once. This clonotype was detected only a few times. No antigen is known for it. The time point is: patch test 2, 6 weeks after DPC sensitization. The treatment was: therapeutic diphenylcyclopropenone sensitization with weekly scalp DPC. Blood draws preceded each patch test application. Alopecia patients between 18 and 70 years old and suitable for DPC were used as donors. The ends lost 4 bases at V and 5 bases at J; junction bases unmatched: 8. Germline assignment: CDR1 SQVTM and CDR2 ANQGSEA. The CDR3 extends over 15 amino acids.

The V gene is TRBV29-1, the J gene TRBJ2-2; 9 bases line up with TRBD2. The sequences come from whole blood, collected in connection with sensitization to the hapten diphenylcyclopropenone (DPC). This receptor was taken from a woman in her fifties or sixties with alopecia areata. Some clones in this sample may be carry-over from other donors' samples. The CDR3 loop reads CSVGRLAGRTGELFF. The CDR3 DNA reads TGCAGCGTTGGTCGCCTAGCGGGAAGGACCGGGGAGCTGTTTTTT.